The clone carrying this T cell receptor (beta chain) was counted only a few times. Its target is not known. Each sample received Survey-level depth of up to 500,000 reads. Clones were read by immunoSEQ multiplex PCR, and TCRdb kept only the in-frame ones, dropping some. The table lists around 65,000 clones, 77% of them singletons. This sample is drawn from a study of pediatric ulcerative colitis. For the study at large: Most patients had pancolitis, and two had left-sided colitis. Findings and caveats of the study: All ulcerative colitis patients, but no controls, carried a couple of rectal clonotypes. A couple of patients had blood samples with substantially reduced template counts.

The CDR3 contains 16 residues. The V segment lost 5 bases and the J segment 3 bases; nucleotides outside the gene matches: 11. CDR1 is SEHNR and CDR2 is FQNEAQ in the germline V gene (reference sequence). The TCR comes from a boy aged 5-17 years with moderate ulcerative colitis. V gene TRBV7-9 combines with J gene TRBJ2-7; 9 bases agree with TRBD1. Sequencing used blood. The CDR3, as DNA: TGTGCCAGCAGCCAAGAGGGACAGGGACAGAACTACGAGCAGTACTTC. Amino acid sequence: CASSQEGQGQNYEQYF.